The 19 T cell receptor beta chains below were found in one sample sequenced in a study of control samples from healthy donors and cancer patients. Method: immunoSEQ multiplex PCR; TCRdb's copy keeps in-frame clones and lacks some. The sample yields 100,000 to 150,000 clones, approximately 90% seen once. The source material was blood. The receptors come from a man younger than 35 in good health.

The chain recombines TRBV9 with TRBJ1-3; D is unresolved. Germline V CDR1 and CDR2: SGDLS, YYNGEE. V gave up 0 bases and J gave up 0 bases, with 10 bases separating them. CDR3 size: 16 residues. CDR3 amino acids: CASSVGNANSGNTIYF. The CDR3 DNA reads TGTGCCAGCAGCGTAGGCAACGCAAACTCTGGAAACACCATATATTTT.

This clone was recorded only once. The chain links TRBV20-1 to TRBJ2-3; D uncertain. The CDR3 is 11 amino acids. CDR1 is DFQATT, CDR2 SNEGSKA, per germline (reference sequence). V lost 2 bases to trimming and J lost 5 bases, with 5 bases between them. The CDR3 here is CSARLRDTQYF. In nucleotides, the CDR3 is TGCAGTGCTAGACTGAGAGATACGCAGTATTTT.

The chain employs TRBV7-9 and TRBJ2-1; 9 nucleotides agree with TRBD1. The CDR3 consists of 14 residues. Germline CDR1 and CDR2: SEHNR and FQNEAQ (reference sequence). V dropped 5 bases and J dropped 9; count of bases not matched to a gene: 8. CDR3 sequence (DNA): TGTGCCAGCAGCCAAGGGGACAGGGCGATTGAGCAGTTCTTC. It codes for CASSQGDRAIEQFF.

This rearrangement joins TRBV7-9 to TRBJ1-1; a possible D gene is TRBD1 (5 bases). V was cut by 2 bases and J by 4 bases, with 8 bases left in between. Germline values: CDR1 SEHNR, CDR2 FQNEAQ (reference sequence). The CDR3 has 13 amino acids. CDR3 sequence: CASSLNQGTEAFF. The CDR3 DNA is TGTGCCAGCAGCTTAAACCAGGGCACTGAAGCTTTCTTT.

The chain recombines TRBV5-1 with TRBJ2-3; 16 nucleotides agree with TRBD2. This CDR3 comprises 16 residues. Germline V gene lookup returns CDR1 SGHRS and CDR2 YFSETQ. Trimming took 4 bases from V and 4 from J; bases not matched to a gene: 3. The CDR3 nucleotides are TGCGCCAGCAGCGGGACTAGCGGGGGGGGCGCAGATACGCAGTATTTT. This codes for CASSGTSGGGADTQYF.

The genes are TRBV11-2 and TRBJ2-3, with 7 positions matching TRBD2. Trimming took 5 bases from V and 2 from J; bases not matched to a gene: 4. Germline V gives CDR1 SGHAT, CDR2 FQNNGV. The CDR3 has 14 amino acids. CDR3 DNA: TGTGCCAGCAGCGTGGGGGGGTACACAGATACGCAGTATTTT. This gives the protein CASSVGGYTDTQYF.

The V gene is TRBV9, the J gene TRBJ1-5; TRBD1 aligns across 8 bases. Trimming removed 3 bases from V and 9 bases from J; junction bases left unmatched: 11. CDR3 length: 15 amino acids. Germline CDR1 is SGDLS and CDR2 is YYNGEE. This chain's CDR3 is CASSETGALGSPQHF. DNA of the CDR3: TGTGCCAGCAGCGAGACAGGGGCTCTCGGGTCGCCCCAGCATTTT.

This clone came up once. The chain carries TRBV6-1 and TRBJ1-6; no definite D call. CDR3 length: 14 amino acids. V lost 3 bases and J lost 6, with 9 bases in between. From germline, CDR1 is MNHNS and CDR2 SASEGT. DNA for the CDR3: TGTGCCAGCAGTGAGTATAGGGTTAATTCACCCCTCCACTTT. This sequence encodes CASSEYRVNSPLHF.

This chain joins TRBV7-9 and TRBJ1-1; 8 bases match TRBD1. V lost 4 bases, J lost 1 base, and 2 bases stayed unmatched. The germline V gene has CDR1 SEHNR and CDR2 FQNEAQ (reference sequence). The length of the CDR3 is 14 residues. For the CDR3, the DNA is TGTGCCAGCAGCTGGGGGACAGGGAACACTGAAGCTTTCTTT. This gives the protein CASSWGTGNTEAFF.

This sequence joins TRBV6-2 or TRBV6-3 and TRBJ2-5; 10 nucleotides align to TRBD2. Germline CDR1 MNHEY, CDR2 SVGEGT. The CDR3 is 14 amino acids. Germline trimming cut 1 base from V and 9 bases from J; bases unmatched to any gene: 5. In DNA form, the CDR3 reads TGTGCCAGCAGTTACTTTGAGCGGGGGGGCCCCCAGTACTTC. The encoded protein is CASSYFERGGPQYF.

The V call is TRBV7-2, the J call TRBJ1-1; the D gene is possibly TRBD1 (6 bases). There are 13 residues in the CDR3. Germline V CDR1 and CDR2: SGHTA, FQGNSA. V lost 2 bases, J lost 9 bases, and 13 bases lay in between. CDR3 protein: CASSLQTGPKAFF. The CDR3 coding sequence is TGTGCCAGCAGCTTACAGACAGGACCCAAAGCTTTCTTT.

The V gene is TRBV4-1, the J gene TRBJ1-1, with D tentatively TRBD1 (5 bases). This CDR3 has 17 residues. Germline-derived CDR1 and CDR2 are MGHRA and YSYEKL. V lost 2 bases and J 6 bases, leaving 22 bases between the germline ends. CDR3 nucleotides: TGCGCCAGCAGCCAACTGTTTGCCCGGGGGACTAGCGCTGAAGCTTTCTTT. Protein: CASSQLFARGTSAEAFF.

This chain joins TRBV5-6 and TRBJ1-5; D unresolved. Per the germline V gene, CDR1 is SGHDT and CDR2 is YYEEEE. CDR3 length: 15 residues. Trimming cost V 4 bases and J 1 base, with 12 bases left between them. The CDR3: CASSTGPTSNQPQHF. CDR3 bases: TGTGCCAGCAGCACGGGTCCCACCAGCAATCAGCCCCAGCATTTT.

The chain links TRBV11-2 to TRBJ1-2, with D possibly matching TRBD1 (5 bases). V was pared by 1 base and J by 2 bases, with 14 bases between. The CDR3 totals 16 residues. Per germline, CDR1 SGHAT and CDR2 FQNNGV. CDR3 loop: CASSLVGGTINYGYTF. The DNA for the CDR3 is TGTGCCAGCAGCTTAGTGGGGGGGACGATAAACTATGGCTACACCTTC.

This chain links TRBV7-9 with TRBJ1-2; tentative D call: TRBD1 (6 bases). CDR1 is SEHNR, CDR2 FQNEAQ, per germline (reference sequence). V lost 1 base and J lost 6, with 15 bases in between. CDR3 size: 15 residues. CDR3 in DNA: TGTGCCAGCAGCTTAGATCCGGACGGGGGCAATGGCTACACCTTC. This translates into CASSLDPDGGNGYTF. Full variable domain (outside the CDR3, taken from reference TRBV7-9 and TRBJ1-2): DTGVSQNPRHKITKRGQNVTFRCDPISEHNRLYWYRQTLGQGPEFLTYFQNEAQLEKSRLLSDRFSAERPKGSFSTLEIQRTEQGDSAMYLCASSLDPDGGNGYTFGSGTRLTVV.

The chain uses TRBV12-3 or TRBV12-4 and TRBJ1-6; tentative D call: TRBD1 (5 bases). The length of the CDR3 is 13 residues. With 5 bases removed from V and 10 bases from J, the gap between germline ends came to 12 bases. The CDR3 sequence: CASSPQRDSPLHF. CDR3 bases: TGTGCCAGCAGTCCTCAGAGGGACTCACCCCTCCACTTT.

This sequence joins TRBV27 and TRBJ1-2; D remains unclear. The CDR3 runs to 14 residues. Germline CDR1 MNHEY, CDR2 SMNVEV (reference sequence). Trimming removed 3 bases at V and 1 base at J, with 9 bases between. DNA of the CDR3: TGTGCCAGCAGTTTCGGGCGGTATAACTATGGCTACACCTTC. Protein product: CASSFGRYNYGYTF.

The CDR3 sequence: CASGTQGMNTEAFF. For the CDR3, the DNA is TGTGCTAGTGGTACCCAGGGGATGAACACTGAAGCTTTCTTT. The gene calls are TRBV12-5 and TRBJ1-1; TRBD1 is a possible D gene (6 bases). Germline CDR1 is LGHNT and CDR2 is FRNRAP. CDR3 length: 14 amino acids. V was shortened by 5 bases and J by 0 bases, with 10 bases between the two germline ends.

V gene TRBV4-1 combines with J gene TRBJ1-2; D is perhaps TRBD1 (6 bases). The CDR3 extends over 13 amino acids. Germline CDR1 reads MGHRA; CDR2 reads YSYEKL. V was trimmed by 5 bases and J by 7 bases, leaving 14 bases between them. The CDR3 is CASSDHYRVGYTF. The CDR3 DNA sequence: TGCGCCAGCAGCGATCACTACAGGGTTGGCTACACCTTC.